Presented here are 29 T cell receptor beta chains from one specimen sequenced in a study of cytomegalovirus exposure and HLA in healthy donors (dated by TCRdb to about 2017). Libraries were constructed by the immunoSEQ multiplex PCR assay. What TCRdb holds here is the immuneACCESS table cut down to in-frame rearrangements. Part of the clones is not present; checked against another copy, under half of the missing clones reflect an unresolved V gene, and the others are unexplained. Within this sample are 100,000 to 150,000 clones, with 90% to 96% of them counted one time only. Of the sample, less than 2% falls within the top ten clones. The sequencing input was PBMCs. These receptors all stem from a man between 18 and 35 years old in good health and CMV-seronegative.

This clone occurred once. The V call is TRBV30, the J call TRBJ2-3, with D possibly matching TRBD2 (6 bases). The CDR3 runs to 14 residues. Germline V CDR1 and CDR2: GTSNPN, SVGIG (reference sequence). Trimming pared 4 bases from V and 2 bases from J, leaving 13 bases between. In DNA form, the CDR3 reads TGTGCCTGGACCCTCGGGGGATTCACAGATACGCAGTATTTT. Translated, it gives CAWTLGGFTDTQYF.

This chain links TRBV7-2 with TRBJ1-4; D may be TRBD1 (5 bases). Deletions cut 5 bases from V and 8 bases from J, with 18 bases between. Germline CDR1 SGHTA, CDR2 FQGNSA. This CDR3 is 15 amino acids long. DNA of the CDR3: TGTGCCAGCAGCCCGGAGGGCCAGGGTGGAGAAAAACTGTTTTTT. This gives the protein CASSPEGQGGEKLFF.

The sample holds one count of this clone. The chain couples TRBV29-1 to TRBJ2-7; D is unresolved. Trimming left V 4 bases short and J 0 bases short, with 10 bases between. Germline-derived CDR1 and CDR2 are SQVTM and ANQGSEA. The CDR3 has 13 residues. The CDR3 loop reads CSVVEDSSYEQYF. The CDR3 DNA follows: TGCAGCGTTGTAGAAGACTCCTCCTACGAGCAGTACTTC.

Worth noting for this clone: Relative to the germline gene, one junction end is altered; a read error may explain this. The V gene is TRBV7-7, the J gene TRBJ2-1; a possible D gene is TRBD1 (6 bases). The germline V gene encodes CDR1 SSHAT and CDR2 FNYEAQ (reference sequence). The CDR3 sequence is 16 residues long. CDR3 sequence: CASSLGTSSNYNEQFF. The DNA for the CDR3 is TGTGCTAGCAGCTTAGGGACATCCTCGAACTACAATGAGCAGTTCTTC.

The CDR3 region has the DNA TGTGCCAGCAGCCTCCGCTCGGGTGGCACTGAAGCTTTCTTT. Protein: CASSLRSGGTEAFF. The chain has TRBV13 and TRBJ1-1, with D hard to call. Trimming left V 5 bases short and J 4 bases short, with 14 bases between. Germline values: CDR1 PRHDT, CDR2 FYEKMQ (reference sequence). This CDR3 comprises 14 residues. The whole variable domain, filled in from reference TRBV13 and TRBJ1-1, reads AAGVIQSPRHLIKEKRETATLKCYPIPRHDTVYWYQQGPGQDPQFLISFYEKMQSDKGSIPDRFSAQQFSDYHSELNMSSLELGDSALYFCASSLRSGGTEAFFGQGTRLTVV.

This chain links TRBV9 with TRBJ2-7; 12 bases align to TRBD2. This CDR3 is built from 15 residues. Germline CDR1 reads SGDLS; CDR2 reads YYNGEE. The V segment lost 6 bases and the J segment 7 bases; nucleotides outside the gene matches: 11. CDR3 protein: CASTPRLAGEGEQYF. The CDR3 DNA is TGTGCCAGCACTCCTCGACTAGCGGGAGAAGGTGAGCAGTACTTC.

The chain employs TRBV6-5 and TRBJ1-5, with 7 bases identical to TRBD1. CDR1 is MNHEY, CDR2 SVGAGI, per germline. This CDR3 spans 13 amino acids. After removal of 6 bases from V and 8 bases from J, the junction contained 7 bases not matched to a gene. Here the CDR3 DNA reads TGTGCCAGCAGCCCGGACAGGTCGGAGCCCCAGCATTTT. This sequence encodes CASSPDRSEPQHF.

V and J are TRBV11-1 and TRBJ1-1; unclear D gene. The CDR3 consists of 13 residues. V was trimmed by 3 bases and J by 4 bases, leaving 9 bases between them. Germline V CDR1 and CDR2: SGHAT, FQDESV (reference sequence). The CDR3 protein is CASSFERGTEAFF. The DNA for the CDR3 is TGTGCCAGCAGCTTTGAGCGAGGCACTGAAGCTTTCTTT.

The chain recombines TRBV9 with TRBJ2-3, with 11 bases aligning to TRBD2. In germline, CDR1 is SGDLS, CDR2 YYNGEE. The CDR3 is made up of 16 amino acids. The ends lost 3 bases at V and 5 bases at J; junction bases unmatched: 8. This CDR3 reads CASSAELAGVIDTQYF. CDR3 sequence (DNA): TGTGCCAGCAGCGCGGAACTAGCGGGAGTAATAGATACGCAGTATTTT. The full variable domain, its missing parts supplied by reference TRBV9 and TRBJ2-3, is DSGVTQTPKHLITATGQRVTLRCSPRSGDLSVYWYQQSLDQGLQFLIQYYNGEERAKGNILERFSAQQFPDLHSELNLSSLELGDSALYFCASSAELAGVIDTQYFGPGTRLTVL.

The J gene is TRBJ1-4, the V gene TRBV4-2; tentatively, D is TRBD1 (6 bases). CDR1 and CDR2 from the germline V gene are LGHNA and YNFKEQ. V gave up 3 bases and J gave up 10 bases, with 15 bases separating them. The CDR3 extends over 14 amino acids. The CDR3 nucleotides read TGTGCCAGCAGCCACATCGGACAAGGGGGAAAACTGTTTTTT. It specifies CASSHIGQGGKLFF.

The rearrangement uses TRBV4-3 and TRBJ2-1; maybe TRBD2 (5 bases). Germline V gene data show CDR1 as LGHNA and CDR2 as YSLEER. The CDR3 runs 16 residues. V lost 1 base to trimming and J lost 4 bases, with 14 bases between them. The CDR3 DNA reads TGCGCCAGCAGCCAAGGTACAAGCGGAACTTACAATGAGCAGTTCTTC. It codes for CASSQGTSGTYNEQFF.

The V call is TRBV29-1, the J call TRBJ2-7, with D possibly matching TRBD1 (6 bases). This CDR3 is 13 amino acids long. V lost 4 bases and J 6 bases, leaving 16 bases between the germline ends. Germline V gene lookup returns CDR1 SQVTM and CDR2 ANQGSEA. The CDR3 region is CSVGTGLGREQYF. In nucleotides, the CDR3 is TGCAGCGTTGGCACAGGGTTAGGCCGCGAGCAGTACTTC.

This rearrangement joins TRBV4-1 to TRBJ2-1; a weak D match, TRBD2 (5 bases). Trimming took 1 base from V and 4 from J, leaving 11 bases between them. Germline CDR1 MGHRA, CDR2 YSYEKL. The CDR3 has 15 residues. The CDR3 nucleotides read TGCGCCAGCAGCCAAGGTCCACTAGTTTACAATGAGCAGTTCTTC. Translated, it gives CASSQGPLVYNEQFF.

This chain connects TRBV6-1 to TRBJ2-4, with D possibly TRBD1 on 5 matching bases. There are 14 residues in the CDR3. Germline assignment: CDR1 MNHNS and CDR2 SASEGT. The V end was cut by 4 bases, the J end by 4 bases, with 11 bases between. The CDR3 DNA reads as TGTGCCAGCAGTGGCCGAGACAGTAAAAACATTCAGTACTTC. Its translation: CASSGRDSKNIQYF.

V and J are TRBV28 and TRBJ2-1; TRBD2 aligns across 7 bases. There are 15 residues in the CDR3. From germline, CDR1 is MDHEN and CDR2 SYDVKM. With 4 bases clipped from V and 12 bases from J, the junction kept 15 bases outside the gene matches. The CDR3 nucleotides are TGTGCCAGCAGTTCGGGGGGAGTTGGGGCCCAGCTGCAGTTCTTC. Residues: CASSSGGVGAQLQFF.

A remark on this clone: The sample holds other DNA sequences that translate to the same CDR3. The V gene is TRBV19, the J gene TRBJ2-7, with D possibly being TRBD1 (6 bases). Trimming pared 2 bases from V and 0 bases from J, leaving 8 bases between. This CDR3 contains 14 residues. CDR1 and CDR2 from the germline V gene are LNHDA and SQIVND (reference sequence). The CDR3 is CASSITGSSYEQYF. CDR3 bases: TGTGCCAGTAGTATAACAGGGAGCTCCTACGAGCAGTACTTC.

The chain has TRBV28 and TRBJ2-1; tentative D call: TRBD2 (5 bases). The germline V gene has CDR1 MDHEN and CDR2 SYDVKM. The CDR3 extends over 11 amino acids. Trimming stripped 7 bases from V and 8 bases from J, with 9 bases between. CDR3 DNA sequence: TGTGCCAGCATAGAGGGCCATGAGCAGTTCTTC. Translating gives CASIEGHEQFF. The full variable domain, with the rest looked up from reference TRBV28 and TRBJ2-1, is DVKVTQSSRYLVKRTGEKVFLECVQDMDHENMFWYRQDPGLGLRLIYFSYDVKMKEKGDIPEGYSVSREKKERFSLILESASTNQTSMYLCASIEGHEQFFGPGTRLTVL.

The chain recombines TRBV28 with TRBJ2-3, with 15 bases matching TRBD2. The germline CDR1 and CDR2 sequences are MDHEN and SYDVKM. The V gene end was trimmed by 3 bases and the J gene end by 8 bases; junction bases not matched to a gene: 9. The length of the CDR3 is 17 residues. For the CDR3, the DNA is TGTGCCAGCAGTTTGGCACCCGGACTAGCGGGAGGGGCTACGCAGTATTTT. It encodes CASSLAPGLAGGATQYF.

The CDR3 reads CSVGPQREGREQFF. The CDR3, as DNA: TGCAGCGTTGGACCGCAGCGGGAGGGTAGGGAGCAGTTCTTC. V usage is TRBV29-1 and J usage is TRBJ2-1; 10 bases map to TRBD2. CDR1 SQVTM and CDR2 ANQGSEA come from the germline V gene. The CDR3 sequence is 14 residues long. J was trimmed by 10 bases and V by 4 bases; bases with no gene match: 10.

The chain links TRBV5-1 to TRBJ1-1; the D gene is possibly TRBD1 (6 bases). This CDR3 spans 13 amino acids. With 5 bases removed from V and 8 bases from J, the gap between germline ends came to 16 bases. CDR1 is SGHRS, CDR2 YFSETQ, per germline. The chain's CDR3 is CASRLGTKPEAFF. Here the CDR3 DNA reads TGCGCCAGCAGACTAGGGACAAAACCAGAAGCTTTCTTT.

This chain uses TRBV5-4 with TRBJ2-1, with a weak D call TRBD2 (7 bases). V was shortened by 2 bases and J by 7 bases, with 16 bases between the two germline ends. The CDR3 totals 15 residues. The germline CDR1 and CDR2 sequences are SGHNT and YYREEE (reference sequence). This chain's CDR3 is CASSFRLGGGNEQFF. Written as DNA, the CDR3 is TGTGCCAGCAGCTTTCGACTAGGGGGGGGTAATGAGCAGTTCTTC.

The chain has TRBV4-3 and TRBJ2-1, with D hard to call. CDR3 length: 14 residues. The V gene lost 2 bases and the J gene lost 7 bases, with 12 bases spanning the gap. From germline, CDR1 is LGHNA and CDR2 YSLEER. CDR3 DNA: TGCGCCAGCAGCCAACTGTCCACCGGGAATGAGCAGTTCTTC. It codes for CASSQLSTGNEQFF.

Only one count was recorded for this clone. V is TRBV30 and J is TRBJ2-5; maybe TRBD1 (6 bases). The CDR3 spans 11 residues. The ends were cut back, 6 bases at V and 7 bases at J, with 12 bases in the middle. From germline, CDR1 is GTSNPN and CDR2 SVGIG (reference sequence). CDR3 sequence (DNA): TGTGCCTGTGACTTCAGGGGGACCCAGTACTTC. Amino acids: CACDFRGTQYF.

CDR3 sequence: CASSLNRFAGELFF. In DNA, the CDR3 is TGTGCCAGCAGCTTAAATCGGTTCGCCGGGGAGCTGTTTTTT. The chain uses TRBV7-3 and TRBJ2-2, with no clear D. Germline V lookup: CDR1 SGHTA, CDR2 FQGTGA. V lost 1 base, J lost 6 bases, and 9 bases lay in between. The CDR3 loop spans 14 amino acids.

The gene calls are TRBV28 and TRBJ1-4; D uncertain. CDR1 MDHEN and CDR2 SYDVKM come from the germline V gene. The CDR3 contains 10 residues. The CDR3 loop reads CASSGEKLFF. In nucleotides, the CDR3 is TGTGCTTCCTCGGGTGAAAAACTGTTTTTT.

This rearrangement joins TRBV6-1 to TRBJ2-3; the D gene is possibly TRBD1 (5 bases). Germline CDR1 and CDR2: MNHNS and SASEGT. V lost 3 bases, J lost 5 bases, and 9 bases lay in between. The CDR3 length is 13 residues. The CDR3 bases are TGTGCCAGCAGTGAGCAGGGTCAAGATACGCAGTATTTT. It yields the protein CASSEQGQDTQYF.

CDR3 nucleotide sequence: TGTGCCAGCACCCCCAAGCCCACCACCTACAATGAGCAGTTCTTC. Its translation: CASTPKPTTYNEQFF. This chain uses TRBV13 with TRBJ2-1; D is undetermined. Germline V lookup: CDR1 PRHDT, CDR2 FYEKMQ (reference sequence). CDR3 length: 15 residues. V lost 7 bases and J 2 bases, leaving 15 bases between the germline ends.

This chain links TRBV5-6 with TRBJ2-7; 8 bases line up with TRBD2. With 1 base clipped from V and 5 bases from J, the junction kept 5 bases outside the gene matches. Germline CDR1 SGHDT, CDR2 YYEEEE. The CDR3 has 14 amino acids. The CDR3 is CASSLTGRVDEQYF. CDR3 sequence (DNA): TGTGCCAGCAGCTTGACCGGGAGGGTCGACGAGCAGTACTTC.

In its sample, this clone was seen once. V is TRBV9 and J is TRBJ1-3; no definite D call. Trimming pared 0 bases from V and 1 base from J, leaving 11 bases between. The CDR3 spans 16 residues. The V gene's germline CDR1 is SGDLS and CDR2 YYNGEE. CDR3 sequence (DNA): TGTGCCAGCAGCGTAGTCGGCGGAAGTTCTGGAAACACCATATATTTT. It codes for CASSVVGGSSGNTIYF.